Below, 15 T cell receptor beta chains from the same sample are listed, as sequenced in a study of tumor and adjacent non-tumor tissue in lung cancer. The library came from three nested PCR rounds adapted from ARM-PCR protocols. Via MiXCR, TCRdb re-called the multiplex PCR reads, giving one row per CDR3 protein. The sample has 85,000 to 100,000 distinct CDR3 sequences, 65% to 75% seen once. This sample's RNA came from whole unsorted tissue. The sequenced sample was lung tumor tissue. These receptors were collected from a man aged 55-75 years with non-small cell lung cancer.

V usage is TRBV11-1 and J usage is TRBJ2-2, with 8 bases aligning to TRBD2. Germline CDR1 is SGHAT and CDR2 is FQDESV (reference sequence). The CDR3 contains 13 residues. Here the CDR3 DNA reads TGTGACGGCAGCTTAACTAGCGGAGGTGAGCTGTTTTTT. It translates to CDGSLTSGGELFF.

This clonotype showed up many times. The V call is TRBV6-2 or TRBV6-3, the J call TRBJ1-5, with a weak D call TRBD1 (6 bases). Germline CDR1 is MNHEY and CDR2 is SVGEGT. Trimming removed 6 bases from V and 1 base from J, with 16 bases in between. The CDR3 totals 16 residues. CDR3 sequence reads: CASRQRGGLSNQPQHF. For the CDR3, the DNA is TGTGCCAGCAGACAAAGAGGGGGTTTAAGCAATCAGCCCCAGCATTTT.

To note about this clonotype: This clone may be a read error of a much larger clone one base away. V and J are TRBV5-4 and TRBJ2-5; D perhaps matches TRBD2 (5 bases). From germline, CDR1 is SGHNT and CDR2 YYREEE (reference sequence). CDR3 length equals 14 residues. CDR3 region: CASSPGVPQETQCF. The CDR3 DNA reads as TGTGCCAGCAGTCCCGGGGTACCCCAGGAGACCCAGTGCTTC.

About this clonotype: This may stem from a read error, because a much larger clone lies one nucleotide away. This chain connects TRBV29-1 to TRBJ2-7; D is perhaps TRBD1 or TRBD2 (6 bases each). In germline, CDR1 is SQVTM, CDR2 ANQGSEA. This CDR3 has 12 amino acids. CDR3 coding DNA: TGCTGCGCGGGACACCTTAGGGACGAGCAGTACTTC. This translates into CCAGHLRDEQYF.

V usage is TRBV6-2 or TRBV6-3 and J usage is TRBJ1-1, with unresolved D. This CDR3 contains 14 residues. V was shortened by 3 bases and J by 1 base, with 9 bases between the two germline ends. From germline, CDR1 is MNHEY and CDR2 SVGEGT. CDR3 nucleotide sequence: TGTGCCAGCAGTTATGTGCAGTCGAACACTGAAGCTTTCTTT. Its translation: CASSYVQSNTEAFF.

About this clonotype itself: It is likely a read error, because the conserved phenylalanine at the end of the CDR3 is missing. The rearrangement joins TRBV11-1 to TRBJ1-1; weak D call: TRBD1 (5 bases). Per the germline V gene, CDR1 is SGHAT and CDR2 is FQDESV (reference sequence). The length of the CDR3 is 14 residues. The CDR3 protein is CATVGGTTNTKAFS. CDR3 DNA: TGTGCCACCGTGGGAGGGACTACGAACACTAAAGCTTTCTCT.

J is TRBJ2-1 and V is TRBV6-2 or TRBV6-3; TRBD2 matches at 10 bases. V trimming: 6 bases; J trimming: 9 bases; junction bases outside the gene matches: 14. The CDR3 consists of 16 residues. Germline loops: CDR1 MNHEY, CDR2 SVGEGT. The CDR3 sequence: CASSTPKIAGGSEQFF. Here the CDR3 DNA reads TGTGCCAGCAGCACCCCGAAAATAGCGGGGGGCAGTGAGCAGTTCTTC.

This clonotype was seen a handful of times. The rearrangement links TRBV21-1 to TRBJ1-2. TRBV21-1 is a listed pseudogene. The CDR3 loop spans 12 amino acids. The chain's CDR3 is CASSSPNYGYTF. CDR3 nucleotide sequence: TGTGCCAGCAGCTCCCCTAACTATGGCTACACCTTC.

A remark on this clonotype: It may be a read error: a sequence one base away is much more abundant. Here the CDR3 DNA reads TGTGGCATCAGTGAGTCGAAGGAAACTGCTAACTATGGCTACACCTTC. This translates into CGISESKETANYGYTF. The gene calls are TRBV10-3 and TRBJ1-2; D is uncertain. There are 16 residues in the CDR3. The germline V gene encodes CDR1 ENHRY and CDR2 SYGVKD.

This sequence joins TRBV20-1 and TRBJ2-7; TRBD1 agrees at 10 bases. The CDR3 has 14 amino acids. In germline, CDR1 is DFQATT, CDR2 SNEGSKA (reference sequence). The ends lost 5 bases at V and 4 bases at J; junction bases unmatched: 8. The CDR3 bases are TGCAGTGCTCATGACGGGACAGGGGTTTACGAGCAGTACTTC. Residues: CSAHDGTGVYEQYF.

Many counts were recorded for this clonotype. This chain connects TRBV6-1 to TRBJ1-6, with 8 bases identical to TRBD1. The CDR3 spans 15 residues. Germline CDR1 reads MNHNS; CDR2 reads SASEGT. Unmatched junction bases numbered 7, after V lost 1 base and J lost 11 bases. The DNA of the CDR3 is TGTGCCAGCAGTGAAGATGGGACAGGCAGCGCACCCCTCCACTTT. Its translation: CASSEDGTGSAPLHF.

This clonotype was picked up many times. This sequence joins TRBV7-9 and TRBJ2-3; D call uncertain. V lost 0 bases and J 5 bases, leaving 6 bases between the germline ends. Looked up from germline, CDR1 is SEHNR and CDR2 is FQNEAQ (reference sequence). The CDR3 contains 13 residues. The CDR3 coding sequence is TGTGCCAGCAGCTTAGCGTCCGGAGATACGCAGTATTTT. Amino acid sequence: CASSLASGDTQYF. Full variable domain (remainder filled in from reference TRBV7-9 and TRBJ2-3): DTGVSQNPRHKITKRGQNVTFRCDPISEHNRLYWYRQTLGQGPEFLTYFQNEAQLEKSRLLSDRFSAERPKGSFSTLEIQRTEQGDSAMYLCASSLASGDTQYFGPGTRLTVL.

This clonotype has only a few counts. This may stem from a read error, because a much larger clone lies one nucleotide away. CDR3 amino acids: CTSPYPPAPLHF. The DNA of the CDR3 is TGTACCAGCCCTTACCCACCTGCACCCCTCCACTTT. The J gene is TRBJ1-6, the V gene TRBV6-5; D uncertain. CDR1 MNHEY and CDR2 SVGAGI come from the germline V gene. The CDR3 consists of 12 residues.

As for this clonotype: Mismatch with germline at one junction end may stem from a read error. The gene calls are TRBV5-1 and TRBJ2-3, with a possible D match to TRBD1 (5 bases). CDR3 length: 13 residues. Germline assignment: CDR1 SGHRS and CDR2 YFSETQ. As DNA, the CDR3 is TGCGCCAGCAGCTCGGACACGATCGATACACAGTATTTT. Its translation is CASSSDTIDTQYF.

With respect to this clonotype: At one of its ends the junction is not consistent with the germline gene, which may arise from a read error. The V and J genes are TRBV6-2 or TRBV6-3 and TRBJ1-5; D is undetermined. The germline CDR1 and CDR2 sequences are MNHEY and SVGEGT. CDR3 size: 12 residues. The CDR3 is CASGQVYQPQHF. Written as DNA, the CDR3 is TGCGCCAGCGGGCAGGTTTATCAGCCCCAGCATTTT.